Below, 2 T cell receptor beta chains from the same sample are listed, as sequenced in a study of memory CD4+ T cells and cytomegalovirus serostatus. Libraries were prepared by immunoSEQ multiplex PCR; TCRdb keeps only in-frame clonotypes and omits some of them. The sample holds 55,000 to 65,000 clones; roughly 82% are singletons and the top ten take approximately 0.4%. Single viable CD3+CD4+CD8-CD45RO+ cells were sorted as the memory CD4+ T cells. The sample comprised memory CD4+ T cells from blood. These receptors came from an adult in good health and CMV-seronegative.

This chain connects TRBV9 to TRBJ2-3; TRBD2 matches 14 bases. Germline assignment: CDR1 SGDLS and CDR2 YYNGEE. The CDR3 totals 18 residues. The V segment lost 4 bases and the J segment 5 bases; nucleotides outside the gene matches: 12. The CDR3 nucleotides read TGTGCCAGCAGCCCCGGGACTAGCGGGGGCTTCTCCTTAGATACGCAGTATTTT. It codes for CASSPGTSGGFSLDTQYF. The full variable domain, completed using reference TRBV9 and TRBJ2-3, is DSGVTQTPKHLITATGQRVTLRCSPRSGDLSVYWYQQSLDQGLQFLIQYYNGEERAKGNILERFSAQQFPDLHSELNLSSLELGDSALYFCASSPGTSGGFSLDTQYFGPGTRLTVL.

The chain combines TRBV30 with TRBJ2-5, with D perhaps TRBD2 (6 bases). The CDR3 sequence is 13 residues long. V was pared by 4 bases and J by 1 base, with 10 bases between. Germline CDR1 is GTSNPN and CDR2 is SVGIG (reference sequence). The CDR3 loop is CAWKRDFQETQYF. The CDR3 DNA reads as TGTGCCTGGAAACGGGACTTCCAAGAGACCCAGTACTTC. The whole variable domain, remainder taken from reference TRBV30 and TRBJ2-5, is SQTIHQWPATLVQPVGSPLSLECTVEGTSNPNLYWYRQAAGRGLQLLFYSVGIGQISSEVPQNLSASRPQDRQFILSSKKLLLSDSGFYLCAWKRDFQETQYFGPGTRLLVL.